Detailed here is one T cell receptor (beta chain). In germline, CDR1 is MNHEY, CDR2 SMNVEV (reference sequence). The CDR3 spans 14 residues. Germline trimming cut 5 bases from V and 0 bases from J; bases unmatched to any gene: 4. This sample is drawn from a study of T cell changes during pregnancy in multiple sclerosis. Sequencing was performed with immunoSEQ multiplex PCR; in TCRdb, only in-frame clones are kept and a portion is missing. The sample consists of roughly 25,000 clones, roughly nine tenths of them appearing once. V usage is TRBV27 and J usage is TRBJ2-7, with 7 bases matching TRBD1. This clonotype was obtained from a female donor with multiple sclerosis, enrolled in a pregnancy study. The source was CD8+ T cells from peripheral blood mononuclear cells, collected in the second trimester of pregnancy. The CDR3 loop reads CASSPGGSSYEQYF. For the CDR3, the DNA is TGTGCCAGCAGTCCAGGGGGAAGCTCCTACGAGCAGTACTTC.